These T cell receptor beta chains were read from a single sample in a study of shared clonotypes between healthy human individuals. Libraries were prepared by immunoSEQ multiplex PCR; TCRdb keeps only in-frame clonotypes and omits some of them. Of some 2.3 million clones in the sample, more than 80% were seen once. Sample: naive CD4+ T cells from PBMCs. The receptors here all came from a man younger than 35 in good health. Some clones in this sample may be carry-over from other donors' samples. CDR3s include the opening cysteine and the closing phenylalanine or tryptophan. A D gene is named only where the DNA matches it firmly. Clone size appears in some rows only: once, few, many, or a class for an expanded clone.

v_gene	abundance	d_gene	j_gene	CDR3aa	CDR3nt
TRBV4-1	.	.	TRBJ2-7	CASSQDDRPSSYEQYF	TGCGCCAGCAGCCAAGACGACAGGCCCAGCTCCTACGAGCAGTACTTC
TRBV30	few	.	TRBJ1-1	CAWVRQPNTEAFF	TGTGCCTGGGTAAGACAGCCGAACACTGAAGCTTTCTTT
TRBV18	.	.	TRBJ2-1	CASSLRQPESSYNEQFF	TGTGCCAGCTCACTTCGACAGCCAGAGAGCTCCTACAATGAGCAGTTCTTC
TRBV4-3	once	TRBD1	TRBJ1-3	CASSQDRQGPGNTIYF	TGCGCCAGCAGCCAAGACAGACAGGGGCCTGGAAACACCATATATTTT
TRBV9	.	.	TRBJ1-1	CASSFGGKATEAFF	TGTGCCAGCAGCTTTGGGGGGAAGGCCACTGAAGCTTTCTTT
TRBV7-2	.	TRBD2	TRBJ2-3	CASGTGGSWYF	TGTGCCAGTGGTACGGGGGGGAGTTGGTATTTT
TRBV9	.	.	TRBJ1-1	CASSSPGSPMNTEAFF	TGTGCCAGCAGCTCCCCTGGCAGTCCTATGAACACTGAAGCTTTCTTT
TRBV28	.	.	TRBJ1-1	CASSFPGLPGGYTEAFF	TGTGCCAGCAGTTTTCCGGGACTTCCGGGGGGGTACACTGAAGCTTTCTTT
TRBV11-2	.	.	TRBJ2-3	CASSLVGSADTQYF	TGTGCCAGCAGCTTAGTTGGCAGTGCAGATACGCAGTATTTT
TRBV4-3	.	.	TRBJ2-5	CASSQEGRTGETQYF	TGCGCCAGCAGCCAAGAGGGGAGGACGGGAGAGACCCAGTACTTC
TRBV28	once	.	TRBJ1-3	CASSFGGLGNTIYF	TGTGCCAGCAGTTTCGGGGGGCTCGGAAACACCATATATTTT
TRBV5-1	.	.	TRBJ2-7	CASSLGRNYEQYF	TGCGCCAGCAGCCTGGGACGGAACTACGAGCAGTACTTC
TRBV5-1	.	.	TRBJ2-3	CASSFRQYTDTQYF	TGCGCCAGCAGCTTCAGACAGTACACAGATACGCAGTATTTT
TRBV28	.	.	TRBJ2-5	CASRTWGGEETQYF	TGTGCCAGCAGAACCTGGGGCGGGGAAGAGACCCAGTACTTC
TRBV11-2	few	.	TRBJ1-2	CASSPPDGGGYGYTF	TGTGCCAGCAGCCCACCGGACGGGGGTGGCTATGGCTACACCTTC
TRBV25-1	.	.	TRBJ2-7	CASSEGWTYEQYF	TGTGCCAGCAGTGAGGGTTGGACCTACGAGCAGTACTTC
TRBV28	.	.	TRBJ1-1	CASSLGGSINTEAFF	TGTGCCAGCAGTTTGGGTGGAAGTATTAACACTGAAGCTTTCTTT
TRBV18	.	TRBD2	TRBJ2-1	CASSPNLAGSGNEQFF	TGTGCCAGCTCACCTAATCTAGCGGGCTCCGGGAATGAGCAGTTCTTC
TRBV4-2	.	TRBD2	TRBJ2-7	CASSPVSSSGQNEQYF	TGTGCCAGCAGCCCGGTGAGTTCTAGCGGGCAAAACGAGCAGTACTTC
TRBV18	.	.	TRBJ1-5	CASSPSGGSNQPQHF	TGTGCCAGCTCACCATCAGGCGGGAGCAATCAGCCCCAGCATTTT
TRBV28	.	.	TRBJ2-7	CASSLYLTYEQYF	TGTGCCAGCAGTTTATATTTGACCTACGAGCAGTACTTC
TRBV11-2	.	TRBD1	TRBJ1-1	CASSLAQGQAAFF	TGTGCCAGCAGCTTAGCCCAAGGACAGGCAGCTTTCTTT
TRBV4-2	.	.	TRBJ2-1	CASSLYGGPSQGNEQFF	TGTGCCAGCAGCCTCTACGGCGGGCCCTCCCAAGGCAATGAGCAGTTCTTC
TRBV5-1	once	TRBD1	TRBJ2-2	CASSLAPSGQVYTGELFF	TGCGCCAGCAGCTTGGCGCCGTCGGGACAGGTGTACACCGGGGAGCTGTTTTTT
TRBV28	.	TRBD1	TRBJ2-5	CASSLATTGLRAQYF	TGTGCCAGCAGTTTAGCTACGACAGGGTTAAGAGCCCAGTACTTC
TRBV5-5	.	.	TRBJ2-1	CASSLYPRHNEQFF	TGTGCCAGCAGCTTGTACCCCAGGCACAATGAGCAGTTCTTC
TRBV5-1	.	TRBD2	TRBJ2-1	CASSLVSSGSSYNEQFF	TGCGCCAGCAGCTTGGTGTCTAGCGGGAGTTCTTACAATGAGCAGTTCTTC
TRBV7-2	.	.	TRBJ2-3	CASSLNRATRDTQYF	TGTGCCAGCAGCCTAAACAGGGCTACCAGGGATACGCAGTATTTT
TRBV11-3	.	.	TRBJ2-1	CASSLSGLYNEQFF	TGTGCCAGCAGCCTAAGCGGATTATACAATGAGCAGTTCTTC
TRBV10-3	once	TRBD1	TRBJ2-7	CAISDDRGSTYEQYF	TGTGCCATCAGCGATGACAGGGGATCTACCTACGAGCAGTACTTC
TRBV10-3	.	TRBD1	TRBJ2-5	CAISGQGAGQETQYF	TGTGCCATCAGCGGACAGGGGGCAGGACAAGAGACCCAGTACTTC
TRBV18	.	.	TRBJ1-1	CASSPEQVPTEAFF	TGTGCCAGCTCACCCGAACAGGTACCCACTGAAGCTTTCTTT
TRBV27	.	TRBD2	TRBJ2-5	CASSPRRTSGIQETQYF	TGTGCCAGCAGTCCGCGTAGGACTAGCGGCATCCAAGAGACCCAGTACTTC
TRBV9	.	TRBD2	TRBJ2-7	CASRPGLAGGEQYF	TGTGCCAGCCGACCCGGGCTAGCGGGAGGCGAGCAGTACTTC
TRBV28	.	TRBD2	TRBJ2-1	CASSLLASGTVAQFF	TGTGCCAGCAGTTTGTTGGCTAGCGGGACGGTCGCGCAGTTCTTC
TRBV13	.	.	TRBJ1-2	CASSLGGTLRRGYTF	TGTGCCAGCAGCTTAGGGGGGACACTGCGAAGGGGCTACACCTTC
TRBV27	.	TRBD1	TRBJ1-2	CASSAAPGQRQINYGYTF	TGTGCCAGCAGTGCCGCACCGGGACAGCGTCAAATTAACTATGGCTACACCTTC
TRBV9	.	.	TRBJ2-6	CASSYRDPGANVLTF	TGTGCCAGCAGCTACAGGGATCCTGGGGCCAACGTCCTGACTTTC
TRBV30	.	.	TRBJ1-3	CAWGRGLSGNTIYF	TGTGCCTGGGGACGGGGCCTCTCTGGAAACACCATATATTTT
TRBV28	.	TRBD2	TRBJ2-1	CASSTLGRAVNEQFF	TGTGCCAGCAGCACCTTAGGGAGGGCCGTCAATGAGCAGTTCTTC
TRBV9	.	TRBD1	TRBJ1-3	CASSAGTGSSGNTIYF	TGTGCCAGCAGCGCTGGGACAGGGAGTTCTGGAAACACCATATATTTT
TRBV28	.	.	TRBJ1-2	CASSLRVPNYGYTF	TGTGCCAGCAGTTTAAGAGTCCCTAACTATGGCTACACCTTC
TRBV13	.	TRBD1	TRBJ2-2	CASSRPVQGDGELFF	TGTGCCAGCAGCCGTCCGGTGCAGGGGGACGGGGAGCTGTTTTTT